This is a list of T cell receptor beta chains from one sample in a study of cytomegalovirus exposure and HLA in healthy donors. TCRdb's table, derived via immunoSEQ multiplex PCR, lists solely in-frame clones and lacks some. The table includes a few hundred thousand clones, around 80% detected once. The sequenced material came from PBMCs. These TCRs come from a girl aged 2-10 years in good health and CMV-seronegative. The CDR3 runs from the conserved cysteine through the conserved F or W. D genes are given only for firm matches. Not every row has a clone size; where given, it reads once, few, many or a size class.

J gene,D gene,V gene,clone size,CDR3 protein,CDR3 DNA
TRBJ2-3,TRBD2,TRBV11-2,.,CASSWGGGPDTQYF,TGTGCCAGCAGCTGGGGGGGAGGGCCAGATACGCAGTATTTT
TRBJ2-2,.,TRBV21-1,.,CASSKRQIGELFF,TGTGCCAGCAGCAAAAGACAAATCGGGGAGCTGTTTTTT
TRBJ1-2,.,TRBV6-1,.,CASSDGRGSDGYTF,TGTGCCAGCAGTGACGGCAGGGGATCGGATGGCTACACCTTC
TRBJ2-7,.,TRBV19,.,CASSIGPFYEQYF,TGTGCCAGTAGTATTGGGCCCTTCTACGAGCAGTACTTC
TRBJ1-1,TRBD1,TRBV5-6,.,CASSLLGTGVTEAFF,TGTGCCAGCAGCTTATTAGGGACAGGGGTCACTGAAGCTTTCTTT
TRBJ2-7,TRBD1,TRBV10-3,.,CAISGPGQGNSEQYF,TGTGCCATCAGTGGACCGGGACAGGGTAATTCCGAGCAGTACTTC
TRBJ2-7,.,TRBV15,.,CATSSRRGEQYF,TGTGCCACCAGCAGCAGAAGGGGAGAGCAGTACTTC
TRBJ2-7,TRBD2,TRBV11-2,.,CASSLDSGITYEQYF,TGTGCCAGCAGCTTAGACAGCGGGATTACCTACGAGCAGTACTTC
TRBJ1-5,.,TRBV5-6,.,CASSWFGGNQPQHF,TGTGCCAGCAGCTGGTTCGGGGGCAATCAGCCCCAGCATTTT
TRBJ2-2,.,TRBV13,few,CASGEVNTGELFF,TGTGCCAGTGGGGAGGTCAACACCGGGGAGCTGTTTTTT
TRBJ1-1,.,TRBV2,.,CASSVGARTTEAFF,TGTGCCAGCAGTGTAGGGGCGCGGACCACTGAAGCTTTCTTT
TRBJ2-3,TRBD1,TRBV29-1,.,CSGKQTGTDTQYF,TGCAGCGGAAAACAGACAGGGACAGATACGCAGTATTTT
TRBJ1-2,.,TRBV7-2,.,CASSWDLSLGYTF,TGTGCCAGCAGCTGGGACTTGTCCCTTGGCTACACCTTC
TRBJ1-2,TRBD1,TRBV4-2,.,CASSQGDRAGYGYTF,TGTGCCAGCAGCCAAGGGGACAGGGCAGGCTATGGCTACACCTTC
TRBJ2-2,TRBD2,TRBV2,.,CASSGLRTSGWGTGELFF,TGTGCCAGCAGTGGCCTTAGGACTAGCGGGTGGGGTACCGGGGAGCTGTTTTTT
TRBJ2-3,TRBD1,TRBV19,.,CASSGTGRIDTQYF,TGTGCCAGTAGTGGGACAGGGAGGATAGATACGCAGTATTTT
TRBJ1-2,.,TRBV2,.,CASRRGYGYTF,TGTGCCAGCCGGCGGGGGTATGGCTACACCTTC
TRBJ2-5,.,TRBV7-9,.,CASSLVLAQETQYF,TGTGCCAGCAGCTTGGTCCTGGCACAAGAGACCCAGTACTTC
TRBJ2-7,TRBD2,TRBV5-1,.,CASSSGLAGGIVYEQYF,TGCGCCAGCAGCTCTGGACTAGCGGGAGGGATCGTATACGAGCAGTACTTC
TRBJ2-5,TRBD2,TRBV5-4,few,CASSLASGAGRETQYF,TGTGCCAGCAGCTTGGCTAGCGGGGCGGGGCGGGAGACCCAGTACTTC
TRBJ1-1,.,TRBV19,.,CASSPYTGTFPTEAFF,TGTGCCAGTAGTCCCTATACCGGGACATTCCCCACTGAAGCTTTCTTT
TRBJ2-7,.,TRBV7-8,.,CASSLGQVYEQYF,TGTGCCAGCAGCTTAGGTCAGGTCTACGAGCAGTACTTC
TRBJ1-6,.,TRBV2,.,CASTGDSYNSPLHF,TGTGCCAGCACTGGAGACTCCTATAATTCACCCCTCCACTTT
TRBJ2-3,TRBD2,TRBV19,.,CASRMVAGVDTQYF,TGTGCCAGTAGAATGGTAGCGGGGGTGGATACGCAGTATTTT
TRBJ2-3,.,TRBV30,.,CAWSVMGQASDTQYF,TGTGCCTGGAGTGTGATGGGGCAGGCATCAGATACGCAGTATTTT
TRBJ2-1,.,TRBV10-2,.,CASTSANRISEQFF,TGCGCCAGCACTTCCGCCAACAGGATTAGTGAGCAGTTCTTC
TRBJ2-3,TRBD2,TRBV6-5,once,CASRDPSGGADTQYF,TGTGCCAGCAGGGATCCTAGCGGGGGGGCAGATACGCAGTATTTT
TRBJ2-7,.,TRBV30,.,CACYGRGEQYF,TGTGCCTGCTATGGCAGGGGCGAGCAGTACTTC
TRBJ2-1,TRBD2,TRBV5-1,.,CASSSQPRGSGYNEQFF,TGCGCCAGCAGCTCCCAACCTCGCGGGAGCGGCTACAATGAGCAGTTCTTC